This record covers a single T cell receptor (beta chain). Its antigen is unknown. At one end, the junction sequence differs from germline, possibly due to a read error. The data belong to a study of CD8+CD57+ T cells in acquired aplastic anemia. About the research overall: DNA from sorted CD4+ and CD8+ cells averaged around 3 ug.

Whole-study results and caveats: Roughly 29 was the count of CD8+ CDR3 sequences that patients shared with controls.

This CDR3 region has 14 residues. TCR beta VDJ and CDR3 profiles were obtained from a genomic DNA template. TCRdb processed the reads anew with MiXCR; each CDR3 protein has one entry. The sample carries about 160,000 distinct CDR3 sequences, around 45% recorded once. The chain uses TRBV12-3 or TRBV12-4 and TRBJ2-4, with D possibly TRBD1 on 6 matching bases. The sample taken for sequencing was sorted CD4+, CD8+, or CD8+CD57+ T cells (not recorded which) from PBMCs. The sequence derives from a human donor in good health. The CDR3 DNA reads TGTGCTAGCAGCCCACAGGGAACCAAAAACATTCAGTACTTC. Translation: CASSPQGTKNIQYF.